A single sample gave rise to the 16 T cell receptor beta chains below, sequenced in a study of sequential checkpoint blockade in melanoma. The treatment was: randomized to nivolumab then ipilimumab (arm A) or the reverse (arm B). The assay was immunoSEQ multiplex PCR, and TCRdb's table has in-frame clones only and misses some. The sample comprises fewer than 20,000 clones, 73% of which are singletons, and roughly 5.2% rests with the top ten. The specimen was tumor tissue (inferred from file names), collected from a patient given nivolumab and ipilimumab in sequence. These receptor sequences come from a human donor with melanoma.

V gene TRBV9 combines with J gene TRBJ2-1; 9 bases are a match to TRBD1. The germline V gene has CDR1 SGDLS and CDR2 YYNGEE. The CDR3 spans 16 residues. V shed 4 bases and J 2 bases; nucleotides not matched to a gene: 7. Here the CDR3 reads CASSLRTGAPYNEQFF. The CDR3 nucleotides read TGTGCCAGCAGCTTACGGACAGGGGCCCCCTACAATGAGCAGTTCTTC. Complete variable domain (other parts from reference TRBV9 and TRBJ2-1): DSGVTQTPKHLITATGQRVTLRCSPRSGDLSVYWYQQSLDQGLQFLIQYYNGEERAKGNILERFSAQQFPDLHSELNLSSLELGDSALYFCASSLRTGAPYNEQFFGPGTRLTVL.

This chain connects TRBV7-6 to TRBJ2-7; TRBD2 aligns across 13 bases. Germline V gene sequence: CDR1 SGHVS, CDR2 FNYEAQ. This CDR3 contains 14 residues. The J segment lost 6 bases and the V segment lost 5 bases, leaving 4 bases of the junction unmatched. CDR3 residues: CASSRLAGGGEQYF. CDR3 bases: TGTGCCAGCAGCCGACTAGCGGGAGGAGGCGAGCAGTACTTC. Full variable domain (rest looked up from reference TRBV7-6 and TRBJ2-7): GAGVSQSPRYKVTKRGQDVALRCDPISGHVSLYWYRQALGQGPEFLTYFNYEAQQDKSGLPNDRFSAERPEGSISTLTIQRTEQRDSAMYRCASSRLAGGGEQYFGPGTRLTVT.

The V gene is TRBV9, the J gene TRBJ2-4; D possibly corresponds to TRBD1 (5 bases). Germline CDR1 and CDR2: SGDLS and YYNGEE. The CDR3 spans 14 residues. The ends were cut back, 5 bases at V and 0 bases at J, with 9 bases in the middle. This chain's CDR3 is CASSRQLAKNIQYF. CDR3 in DNA: TGTGCCAGCAGTAGACAGTTAGCCAAAAACATTCAGTACTTC.

The chain employs TRBV22-1 and TRBJ2-7; TRBD2, the table's D call, lacks a check against the DNA. TRBV22-1 is a pseudogene locus. This CDR3 comprises 14 residues. The CDR3 nucleotides read TGTGCCACGCGACCCCGGGAGGTTTTCTACGAGCAGTACTTC. This sequence encodes CATRPREVFYEQYF.

The gene calls are TRBV19 and TRBJ2-5; D possibly corresponds to TRBD2 (6 bases). Looked up from germline, CDR1 is LNHDA and CDR2 is SQIVND (reference sequence). The CDR3 covers 14 residues. Trimming removed 4 bases at V and 5 bases at J, with 14 bases between. In DNA form, the CDR3 reads TGTGCCAGTAGTACCTCGGAGGGGTGGGAGACCCAGTACTTC. Its translation: CASSTSEGWETQYF.

The rearrangement links TRBV5-1 to TRBJ2-5; D is perhaps TRBD2 (5 bases). There are 16 residues in the CDR3. CDR1 is SGHRS, CDR2 YFSETQ, per germline. Trimming stripped 4 bases from V and 4 bases from J, with 20 bases between. Here the CDR3 reads CASSQTGWGAAETQYF. The CDR3 DNA is TGCGCCAGCAGCCAGACGGGGTGGGGAGCAGCAGAGACCCAGTACTTC. Full variable domain (missing parts from reference TRBV5-1 and TRBJ2-5): KAGVTQTPRYLIKTRGQQVTLSCSPISGHRSVSWYQQTPGQGLQFLFEYFSETQRNKGNFPGRFSGRQFSNSRSEMNVSTLELGDSALYLCASSQTGWGAAETQYFGPGTRLLVL.

This chain links TRBV28 with TRBJ2-2, with TRBD1 matching over 9 bases. The CDR3 consists of 15 residues. Looked up from germline, CDR1 is MDHEN and CDR2 is SYDVKM. With V trimmed by 10 bases and J by 0 bases, 6 bases remained unmatched. For the CDR3, the DNA is TGTGCCACTAACCGGGACAGGGCGAACACCGGGGAGCTGTTTTTT. Translation: CATNRDRANTGELFF. The variable domain in full, completed from reference TRBV28 and TRBJ2-2, reads DVKVTQSSRYLVKRTGEKVFLECVQDMDHENMFWYRQDPGLGLRLIYFSYDVKMKEKGDIPEGYSVSREKKERFSLILESASTNQTSMYLCATNRDRANTGELFFGEGSRLTVL.

This clone is medium-sized in the sample. The CDR3 reads CASSDTSAGANVLTF. As DNA, the CDR3 is TGTGCCAGCAGTGACACGTCAGCTGGGGCCAACGTCCTGACTTTC. The chain links TRBV6-8 to TRBJ2-6; no definite D call. This CDR3 has 15 amino acids. The V gene lost 5 bases and the J gene lost 2 bases, with 10 bases spanning the gap. Germline V lookup: CDR1 MNHGY, CDR2 SAAAGT.

This clone was detected only once. The chain employs TRBV6-4 and TRBJ2-1, with no clear D. The germline V and J ends were trimmed by 4 bases and 7 bases, with 8 bases remaining between them. Germline values: CDR1 MRHNA, CDR2 SNTAGT. The CDR3 totals 12 residues. CDR3 DNA sequence: TGTGCCAGCAGTGCCTGGGGAAATGAGCAGTTCTTC. This translates into CASSAWGNEQFF.

The rearrangement links TRBV9 to TRBJ2-1; D tentatively fits TRBD1 or TRBD2 (5 bases each). The CDR3 runs to 13 residues. Germline-derived CDR1 and CDR2 are SGDLS and YYNGEE. V was clipped by 10 bases and J by 10 bases, with 21 bases between them. DNA for the CDR3: TGTGCCGGCCATCGGGACCGGATAAAGGAGCAGTTCTTC. Amino acid sequence: CAGHRDRIKEQFF.

The chain carries TRBV7-7 and TRBJ1-1; D may be TRBD1 (5 bases). Germline CDR1 is SSHAT and CDR2 is FNYEAQ (reference sequence). V was shortened by 5 bases and J by 3 bases, with 16 bases between the two germline ends. The CDR3 has 15 residues. The CDR3 here is CASSRGTGRDTEAFF. The CDR3 coding sequence is TGTGCCAGCAGCCGGGGGACCGGGAGGGACACTGAAGCTTTCTTT.

The chain recombines TRBV19 with TRBJ2-5; a possible D gene is TRBD2 (6 bases). The germline gives CDR1 LNHDA, CDR2 SQIVND (reference sequence). Trimming cost V 1 base and J 2 bases, with 11 bases left between them. The length of the CDR3 is 15 residues. Here the CDR3 reads CASSIGGGHQETQYF. In nucleotides, the CDR3 is TGTGCCAGTAGTATAGGGGGAGGTCATCAAGAGACCCAGTACTTC.

The V and J genes are TRBV10-1 and TRBJ2-2; D gene uncertain. The ends were cut back, 8 bases at V and 4 bases at J, with 8 bases in the middle. This CDR3 spans 12 amino acids. Germline lookup yields CDR1 WNHNN and CDR2 SYGVQD (reference sequence). CDR3: CASGHTTGELFF. CDR3 bases: TGCGCCAGCGGCCATACCACCGGGGAGCTGTTTTTT.

The rearrangement links TRBV2 to TRBJ1-5; perhaps TRBD1 as D (6 bases). Germline V CDR1 and CDR2: SNHLY, FYNNEI. This CDR3 is built from 15 residues. V gave up 5 bases and J gave up 6 bases, with 17 bases separating them. CDR3 sequence: CASSWSQGMGQPQHF. The CDR3 DNA reads TGTGCCAGCAGTTGGAGTCAGGGGATGGGTCAGCCCCAGCATTTT.

This chain joins TRBV6-4 and TRBJ2-5; maybe TRBD1 (6 bases). The germline CDR1 and CDR2 sequences are MRHNA and SNTAGT. CDR3 length: 15 amino acids. The V and J ends lost 5 bases and 4 bases respectively, with 17 bases between them. DNA of the CDR3: TGTGCCAGCAGTTCCCAGGGGCCTAGGCTAGAGACCCAGTACTTC. Translation: CASSSQGPRLETQYF.

J is TRBJ2-3 and V is TRBV27; 9 nucleotides agree with TRBD2. Germline values: CDR1 MNHEY, CDR2 SMNVEV (reference sequence). V was clipped by 3 bases and J by 5 bases; unmatched bases: 9. The CDR3 has 16 residues. CDR3 loop: CASSFLFSGRKDTQYF. DNA for the CDR3: TGTGCCAGCAGTTTCCTCTTTAGCGGGAGAAAAGATACGCAGTATTTT.